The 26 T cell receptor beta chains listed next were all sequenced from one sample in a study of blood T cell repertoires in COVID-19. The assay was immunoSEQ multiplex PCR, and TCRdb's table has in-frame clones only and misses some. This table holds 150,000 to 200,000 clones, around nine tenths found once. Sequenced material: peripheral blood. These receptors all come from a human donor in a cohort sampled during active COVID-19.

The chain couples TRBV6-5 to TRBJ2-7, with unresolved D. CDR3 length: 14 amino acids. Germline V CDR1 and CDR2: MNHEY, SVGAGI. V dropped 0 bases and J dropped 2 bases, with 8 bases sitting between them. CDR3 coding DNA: TGTGCCAGCAGTTACTCGGCCTCAGCCTACGAGCAGTACTTC. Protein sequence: CASSYSASAYEQYF.

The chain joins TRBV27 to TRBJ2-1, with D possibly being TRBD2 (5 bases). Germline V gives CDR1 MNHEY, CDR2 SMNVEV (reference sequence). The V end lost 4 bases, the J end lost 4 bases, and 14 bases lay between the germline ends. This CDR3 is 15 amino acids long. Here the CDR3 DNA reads TGTGCCAGCAGTTATGTCGCGGGCCGGTACAATGAGCAGTTCTTC. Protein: CASSYVAGRYNEQFF.

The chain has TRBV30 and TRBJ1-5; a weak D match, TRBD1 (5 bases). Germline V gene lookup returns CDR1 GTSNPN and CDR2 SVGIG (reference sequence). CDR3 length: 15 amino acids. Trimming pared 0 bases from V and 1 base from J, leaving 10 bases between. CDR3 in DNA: TGTGCCTGGAGTGTACTTGGGGGGAGCAATCAGCCCCAGCATTTT. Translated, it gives CAWSVLGGSNQPQHF. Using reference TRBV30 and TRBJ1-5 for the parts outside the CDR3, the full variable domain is SQTIHQWPATLVQPVGSPLSLECTVEGTSNPNLYWYRQAAGRGLQLLFYSVGIGQISSEVPQNLSASRPQDRQFILSSKKLLLSDSGFYLCAWSVLGGSNQPQHFGDGTRLSIL.

The CDR3 coding sequence is TGTGCCAGCAGCGCCGACGGTGGGGCTCCTAGCACAGATACGCAGTATTTT. This codes for CASSADGGAPSTDTQYF. This chain connects TRBV5-4 to TRBJ2-3, with D maybe TRBD1 (5 bases). Germline V gene sequence: CDR1 SGHNT, CDR2 YYREEE (reference sequence). Trimming took off 4 bases at V and 0 bases at J, with 18 bases between the two ends. This CDR3 comprises 17 residues.

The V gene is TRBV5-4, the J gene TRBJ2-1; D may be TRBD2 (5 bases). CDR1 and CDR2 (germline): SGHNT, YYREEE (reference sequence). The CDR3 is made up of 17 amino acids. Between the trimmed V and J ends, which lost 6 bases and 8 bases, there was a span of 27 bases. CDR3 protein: CASINGQSRGYIDEQFF. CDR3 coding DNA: TGTGCCAGCATCAATGGGCAGTCTAGAGGGTATATCGATGAGCAGTTCTTC.

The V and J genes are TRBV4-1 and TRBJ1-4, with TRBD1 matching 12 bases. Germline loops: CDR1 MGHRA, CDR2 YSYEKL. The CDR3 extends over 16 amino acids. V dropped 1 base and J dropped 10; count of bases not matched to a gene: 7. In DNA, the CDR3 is TGCGCCAGCAGCCAAGTGGGGGGACAGGGGGCCGGAAAACTGTTTTTT. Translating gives CASSQVGGQGAGKLFF.

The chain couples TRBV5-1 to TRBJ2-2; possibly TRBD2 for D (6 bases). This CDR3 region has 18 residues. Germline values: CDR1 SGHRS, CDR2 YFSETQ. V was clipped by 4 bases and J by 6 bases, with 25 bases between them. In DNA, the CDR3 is TGCGCCAGCAGCATGGGCTCGGGTCGGGAGCGCTCCGCCGGGGAGCTGTTTTTT. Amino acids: CASSMGSGRERSAGELFF. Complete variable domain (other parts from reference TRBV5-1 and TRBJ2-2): KAGVTQTPRYLIKTRGQQVTLSCSPISGHRSVSWYQQTPGQGLQFLFEYFSETQRNKGNFPGRFSGRQFSNSRSEMNVSTLELGDSALYLCASSMGSGRERSAGELFFGEGSRLTVL.

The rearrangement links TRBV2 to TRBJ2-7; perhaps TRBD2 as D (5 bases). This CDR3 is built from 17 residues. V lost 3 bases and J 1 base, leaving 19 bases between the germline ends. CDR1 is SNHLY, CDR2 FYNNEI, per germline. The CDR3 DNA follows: TGTGCCAGCAGTGATTTCGTCGGGATCTCTTTATCCTACGAGCAGTACTTC. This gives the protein CASSDFVGISLSYEQYF.

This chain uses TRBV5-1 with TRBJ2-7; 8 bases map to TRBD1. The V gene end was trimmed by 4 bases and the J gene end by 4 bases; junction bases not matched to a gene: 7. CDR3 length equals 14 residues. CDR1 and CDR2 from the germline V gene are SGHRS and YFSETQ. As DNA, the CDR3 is TGCGCCAGCAGCCCAGGACAGGGTAGGTACGAGCAGTACTTC. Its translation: CASSPGQGRYEQYF.

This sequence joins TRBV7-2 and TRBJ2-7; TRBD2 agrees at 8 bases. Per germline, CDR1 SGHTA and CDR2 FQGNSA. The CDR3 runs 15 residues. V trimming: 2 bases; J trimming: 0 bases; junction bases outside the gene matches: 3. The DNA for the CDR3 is TGTGCCAGCAGCTTACTAGCGGGTACCTCCTACGAGCAGTACTTC. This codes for CASSLLAGTSYEQYF.

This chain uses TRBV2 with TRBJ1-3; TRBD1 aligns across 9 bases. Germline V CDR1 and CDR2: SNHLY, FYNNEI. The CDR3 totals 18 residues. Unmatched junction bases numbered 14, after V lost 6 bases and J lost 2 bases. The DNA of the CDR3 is TGTGCCAGCAGGAGGGACAGGGTATATCTCAGAACTGGAAACACCATATATTTT. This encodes CASRRDRVYLRTGNTIYF.

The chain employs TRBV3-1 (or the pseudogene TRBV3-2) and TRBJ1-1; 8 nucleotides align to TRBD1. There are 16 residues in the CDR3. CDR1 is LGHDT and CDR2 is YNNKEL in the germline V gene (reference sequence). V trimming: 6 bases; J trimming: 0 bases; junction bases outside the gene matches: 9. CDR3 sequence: CASSRGQGALNTEAFF. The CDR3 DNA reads TGTGCCAGCAGTCGGGGGCAGGGGGCATTGAACACTGAAGCTTTCTTT.

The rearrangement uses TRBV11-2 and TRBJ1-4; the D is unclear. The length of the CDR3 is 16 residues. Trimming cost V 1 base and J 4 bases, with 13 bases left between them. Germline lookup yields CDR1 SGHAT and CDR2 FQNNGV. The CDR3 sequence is CASSLALGRLNEKLFF. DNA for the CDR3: TGTGCCAGCAGCTTAGCTCTGGGCAGGCTTAATGAAAAACTGTTTTTT.

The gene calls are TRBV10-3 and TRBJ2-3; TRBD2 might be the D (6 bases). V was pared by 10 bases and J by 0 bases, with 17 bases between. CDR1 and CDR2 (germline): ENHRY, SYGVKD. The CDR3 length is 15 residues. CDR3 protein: CATSIADISTDTQYF. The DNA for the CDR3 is TGTGCCACAAGCATAGCGGACATAAGCACAGATACGCAGTATTTT.

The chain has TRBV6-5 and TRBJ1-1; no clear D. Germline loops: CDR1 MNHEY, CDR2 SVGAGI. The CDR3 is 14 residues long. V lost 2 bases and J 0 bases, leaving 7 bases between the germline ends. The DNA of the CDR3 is TGTGCCAGCAGTTACAGCTCTATGAACACTGAAGCTTTCTTT. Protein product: CASSYSSMNTEAFF.

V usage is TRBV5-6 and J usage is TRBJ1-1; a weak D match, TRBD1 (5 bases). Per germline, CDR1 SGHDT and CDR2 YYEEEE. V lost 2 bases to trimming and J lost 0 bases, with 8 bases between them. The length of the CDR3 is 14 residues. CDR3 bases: TGTGCCAGCAGCTTCAGGGTTATGAACACTGAAGCTTTCTTT. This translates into CASSFRVMNTEAFF.

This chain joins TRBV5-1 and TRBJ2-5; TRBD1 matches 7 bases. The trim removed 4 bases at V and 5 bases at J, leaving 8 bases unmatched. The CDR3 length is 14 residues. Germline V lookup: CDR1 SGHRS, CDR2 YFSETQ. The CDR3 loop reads CASSPGQDWETQYF. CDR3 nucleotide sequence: TGCGCCAGCAGCCCAGGACAGGACTGGGAGACCCAGTACTTC.

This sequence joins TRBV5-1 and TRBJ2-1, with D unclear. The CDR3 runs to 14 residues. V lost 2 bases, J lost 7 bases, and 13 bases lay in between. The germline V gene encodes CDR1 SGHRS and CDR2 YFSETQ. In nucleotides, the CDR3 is TGCGCCAGCAGCTTAAAGTCGGCGGAGAATGAGCAGTTCTTC. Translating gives CASSLKSAENEQFF. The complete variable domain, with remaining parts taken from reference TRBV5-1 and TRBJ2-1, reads KAGVTQTPRYLIKTRGQQVTLSCSPISGHRSVSWYQQTPGQGLQFLFEYFSETQRNKGNFPGRFSGRQFSNSRSEMNVSTLELGDSALYLCASSLKSAENEQFFGPGTRLTVL.

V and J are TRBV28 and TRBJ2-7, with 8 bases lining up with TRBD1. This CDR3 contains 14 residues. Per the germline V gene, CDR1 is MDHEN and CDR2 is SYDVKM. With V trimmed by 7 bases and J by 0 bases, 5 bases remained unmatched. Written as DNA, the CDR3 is TGTGCCAGCACAACAGGGGGTAGCTCCTACGAGCAGTACTTC. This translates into CASTTGGSSYEQYF.

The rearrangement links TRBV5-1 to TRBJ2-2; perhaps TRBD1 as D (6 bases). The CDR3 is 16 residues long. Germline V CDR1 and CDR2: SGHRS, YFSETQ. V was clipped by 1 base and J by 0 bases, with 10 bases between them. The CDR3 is CASSLTGSTNTGELFF. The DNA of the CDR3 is TGCGCCAGCAGCTTGACAGGGTCCACGAACACCGGGGAGCTGTTTTTT.

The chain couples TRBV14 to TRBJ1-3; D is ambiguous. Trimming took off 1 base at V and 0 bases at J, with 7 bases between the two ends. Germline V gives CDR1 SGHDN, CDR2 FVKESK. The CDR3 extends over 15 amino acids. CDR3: CASSQALSSGNTIYF. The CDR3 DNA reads TGTGCCAGCAGCCAAGCATTGAGCTCTGGAAACACCATATATTTT.

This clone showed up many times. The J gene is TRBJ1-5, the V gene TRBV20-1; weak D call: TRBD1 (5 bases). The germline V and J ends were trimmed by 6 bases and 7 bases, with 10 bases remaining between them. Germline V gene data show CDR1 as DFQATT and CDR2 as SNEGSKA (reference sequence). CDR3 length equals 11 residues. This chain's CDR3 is CSAGGRQPQHF. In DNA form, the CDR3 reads TGCAGTGCCGGGGGTAGGCAGCCCCAGCATTTT.

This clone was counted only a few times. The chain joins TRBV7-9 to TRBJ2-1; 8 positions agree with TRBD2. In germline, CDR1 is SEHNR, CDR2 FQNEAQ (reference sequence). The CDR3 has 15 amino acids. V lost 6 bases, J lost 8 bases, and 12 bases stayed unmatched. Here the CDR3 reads CASRPGSGGADEQFF. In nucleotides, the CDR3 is TGTGCCAGCAGACCGGGATCGGGGGGGGCAGATGAGCAGTTCTTC.

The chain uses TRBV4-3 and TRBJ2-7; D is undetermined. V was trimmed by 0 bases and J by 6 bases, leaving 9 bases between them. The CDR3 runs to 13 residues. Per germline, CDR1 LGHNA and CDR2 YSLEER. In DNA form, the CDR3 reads TGCGCCAGCAGCCAAGAATCCAGTACCGAGCAGTACTTC. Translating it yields CASSQESSTEQYF.

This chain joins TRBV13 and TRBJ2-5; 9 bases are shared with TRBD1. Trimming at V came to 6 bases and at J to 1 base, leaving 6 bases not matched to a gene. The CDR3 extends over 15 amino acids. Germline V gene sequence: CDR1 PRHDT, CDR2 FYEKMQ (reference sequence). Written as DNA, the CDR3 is TGTGCCAGCAGACACCGGGACAGGGCCCAAGAGACCCAGTACTTC. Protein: CASRHRDRAQETQYF. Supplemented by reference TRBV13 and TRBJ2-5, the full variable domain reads AAGVIQSPRHLIKEKRETATLKCYPIPRHDTVYWYQQGPGQDPQFLISFYEKMQSDKGSIPDRFSAQQFSDYHSELNMSSLELGDSALYFCASRHRDRAQETQYFGPGTRLLVL.

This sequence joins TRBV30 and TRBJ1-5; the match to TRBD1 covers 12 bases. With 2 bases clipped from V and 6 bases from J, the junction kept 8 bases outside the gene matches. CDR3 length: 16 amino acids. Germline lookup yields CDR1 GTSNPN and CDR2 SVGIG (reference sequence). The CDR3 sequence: CAWSIPGQGATQPQHF. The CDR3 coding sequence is TGTGCCTGGAGTATTCCGGGACAGGGGGCTACTCAGCCCCAGCATTTT.